The 10 T cell receptor beta chains given below trace back to one sample, sequenced in a study of blood T cell repertoires in COVID-19. Method: immunoSEQ multiplex PCR; TCRdb's copy keeps in-frame clones and lacks some. Of 15,000 or so clones listed, approximately 92% are singletons. Sequenced: peripheral blood. Receptors were obtained from a human donor with active COVID-19. The donor label of this sample is uncertain.

V usage is TRBV5-4 and J usage is TRBJ2-1, with TRBD2 matching over 11 bases. Germline values: CDR1 SGHNT, CDR2 YYREEE (reference sequence). J was trimmed by 3 bases and V by 5 bases; bases with no gene match: 4. The CDR3 totals 15 residues. CDR3 residues: CASRSLAGGYNEQFF. CDR3 coding DNA: TGTGCCAGCAGGTCGCTAGCGGGGGGCTACAATGAGCAGTTCTTC.

This chain links TRBV5-4 with TRBJ2-5; D gene uncertain. Trimming removed 0 bases from V and 1 base from J, with 4 bases in between. The CDR3 has 13 amino acids. CDR1 is SGHNT, CDR2 YYREEE, per germline (reference sequence). CDR3 in DNA: TGTGCCAGCAGCTTGGGTAGCCAAGAGACCCAGTACTTC. Its translation: CASSLGSQETQYF.

V usage is TRBV5-1 and J usage is TRBJ2-7; 7 bases agree with TRBD1. This CDR3 spans 13 amino acids. Losses at the gene ends were 2 bases for V and 6 bases for J; bases not matched to a gene: 5. CDR1 and CDR2 from the germline V gene are SGHRS and YFSETQ. The CDR3 nucleotides are TGCGCCAGCAGCTTACGGGGACAGCCCGAGCAGTACTTC. It yields the protein CASSLRGQPEQYF.

The chain joins TRBV10-1 to TRBJ2-1; 9 bases match TRBD2. In germline, CDR1 is WNHNN, CDR2 SYGVQD (reference sequence). The CDR3 is made up of 15 amino acids. CDR3 in DNA: TGCGCTACACAAAAAACTAGCGGGCCCTACAATGAGCAGTTCTTC. It encodes CATQKTSGPYNEQFF.

In DNA form, the CDR3 reads TGTGCCATCAGTGGACGGACTAGCGGGAGGAACACCGGGGAGCTGTTTTTT. Amino acid sequence: CAISGRTSGRNTGELFF. The rearrangement links TRBV10-3 to TRBJ2-2, with TRBD2 matching over 13 bases. Germline CDR1 reads ENHRY; CDR2 reads SYGVKD. The CDR3 covers 17 residues. Trimming at V came to 4 bases and at J to 1 base, leaving 3 bases not matched to a gene.

The chain links TRBV5-6 to TRBJ2-5, with a weak D call TRBD2 (5 bases). Germline lookup yields CDR1 SGHDT and CDR2 YYEEEE. The CDR3 loop spans 13 amino acids. Trimming took 1 base from V and 5 from J, leaving 9 bases between them. CDR3 in amino acids: CASSLQAAETQYF. Here the CDR3 DNA reads TGTGCCAGCAGCTTGCAAGCGGCGGAGACCCAGTACTTC.

The rearrangement joins TRBV2 to TRBJ2-1; D gene unclear. Germline CDR1 SNHLY, CDR2 FYNNEI. With 6 bases removed from V and 2 bases from J, the gap between germline ends came to 8 bases. This CDR3 has 13 residues. The CDR3, as DNA: TGTGCCAGCAGCGCGGATACCTACAATGAGCAGTTCTTC. Amino acid sequence: CASSADTYNEQFF. Combining the CDR3 with reference TRBV2 and TRBJ2-1 gives the whole variable domain EPEVTQTPSHQVTQMGQEVILRCVPISNHLYFYWYRQILGQKVEFLVSFYNNEISEKSEIFDDQFSVERPDGSNFTLKIRSTKLEDSAMYFCASSADTYNEQFFGPGTRLTVL.

This clone was detected once. This chain uses TRBV7-2 with TRBJ2-4; D ambiguous. Germline V CDR1 and CDR2: SGHTA, FQGNSA. CDR3 length: 15 amino acids. V gave up 2 bases and J gave up 0 bases, with 8 bases separating them. Here the CDR3 reads CASSLTDLAKNIQYF. DNA for the CDR3: TGTGCCAGCAGCTTAACAGACCTAGCCAAAAACATTCAGTACTTC.

This CDR3 reads CASRILAGSTDTQYF. The CDR3 DNA is TGTGCCAGCAGAATACTAGCGGGAAGCACAGATACGCAGTATTTT. The J gene is TRBJ2-3, the V gene TRBV6-6; 10 bases match TRBD2. The CDR3 is 15 residues long. Per germline, CDR1 MNHNY and CDR2 SVGAGI (reference sequence). J lost 0 bases, V lost 6 bases, and 3 bases had no gene match.

This sequence joins TRBV6-1 and TRBJ1-1; D is possibly TRBD1 (6 bases). The CDR3 totals 14 residues. The germline V and J ends were trimmed by 1 base and 0 bases, with 6 bases remaining between them. Germline V CDR1 and CDR2: MNHNS, SASEGT. CDR3 DNA sequence: TGTGCCAGCAGTGAAGGGACAGTGAACACTGAAGCTTTCTTT. Protein product: CASSEGTVNTEAFF.